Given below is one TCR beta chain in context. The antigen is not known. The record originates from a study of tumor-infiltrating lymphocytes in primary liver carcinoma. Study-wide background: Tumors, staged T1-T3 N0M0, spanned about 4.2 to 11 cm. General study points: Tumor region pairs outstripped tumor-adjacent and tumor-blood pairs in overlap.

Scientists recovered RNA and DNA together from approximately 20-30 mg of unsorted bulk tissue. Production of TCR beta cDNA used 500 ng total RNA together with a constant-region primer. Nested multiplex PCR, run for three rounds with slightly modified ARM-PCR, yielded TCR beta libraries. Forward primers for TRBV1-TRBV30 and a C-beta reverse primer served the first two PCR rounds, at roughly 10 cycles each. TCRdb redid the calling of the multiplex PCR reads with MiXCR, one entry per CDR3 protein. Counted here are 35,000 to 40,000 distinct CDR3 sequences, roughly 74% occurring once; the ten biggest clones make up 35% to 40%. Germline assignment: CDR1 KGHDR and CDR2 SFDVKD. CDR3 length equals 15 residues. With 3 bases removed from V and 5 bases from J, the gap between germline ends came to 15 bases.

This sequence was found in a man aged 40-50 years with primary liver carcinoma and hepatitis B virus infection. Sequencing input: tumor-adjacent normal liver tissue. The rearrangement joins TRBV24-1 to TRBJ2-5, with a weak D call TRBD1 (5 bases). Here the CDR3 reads CATSDAGNAGETQYF. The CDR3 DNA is TGTGCCACCAGTGATGCAGGGAATGCAGGGGAGACCCAGTACTTC.